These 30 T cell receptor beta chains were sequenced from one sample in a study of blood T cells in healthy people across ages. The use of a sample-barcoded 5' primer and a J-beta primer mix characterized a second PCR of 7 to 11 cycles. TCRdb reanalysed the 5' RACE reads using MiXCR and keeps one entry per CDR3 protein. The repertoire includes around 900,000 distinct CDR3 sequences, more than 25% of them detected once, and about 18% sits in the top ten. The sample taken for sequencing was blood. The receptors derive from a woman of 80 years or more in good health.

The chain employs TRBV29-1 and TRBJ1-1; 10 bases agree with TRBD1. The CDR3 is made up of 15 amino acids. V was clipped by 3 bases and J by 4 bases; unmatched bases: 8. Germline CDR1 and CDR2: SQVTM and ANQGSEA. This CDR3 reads CSVDPMGQGSTEAFF. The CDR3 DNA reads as TGCAGCGTTGATCCGATGGGACAGGGGAGCACTGAAGCTTTCTTT. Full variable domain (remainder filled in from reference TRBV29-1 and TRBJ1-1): SAVISQKPSRDICQRGTSLTIQCQVDSQVTMMFWYRQQPGQSLTLIATANQGSEATYESGFVIDKFPISRPNLTFSTLTVSNMSPEDSSIYLCSVDPMGQGSTEAFFGQGTRLTVV.

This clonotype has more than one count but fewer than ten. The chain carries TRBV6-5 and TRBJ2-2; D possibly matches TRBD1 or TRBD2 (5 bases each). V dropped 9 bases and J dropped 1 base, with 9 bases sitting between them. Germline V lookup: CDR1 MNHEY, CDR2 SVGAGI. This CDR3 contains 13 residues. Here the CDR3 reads CASRDLNTGELFF. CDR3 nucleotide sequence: TGTGCCAGTCGGGACCTGAACACCGGGGAGCTGTTTTTT.

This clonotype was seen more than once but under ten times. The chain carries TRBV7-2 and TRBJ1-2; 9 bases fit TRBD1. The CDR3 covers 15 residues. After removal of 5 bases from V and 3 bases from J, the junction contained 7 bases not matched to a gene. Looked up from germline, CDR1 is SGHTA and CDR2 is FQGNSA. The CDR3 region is CASSLDRTGDYGYTF. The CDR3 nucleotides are TGTGCCAGCAGCCTCGATCGGACAGGGGACTATGGCTACACCTTC.

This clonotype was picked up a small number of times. Written as DNA, the CDR3 is TGTGCCAGCAGTTACGACGGACAGGGCAGTTCACCCCTCCACTTT. As protein: CASSYDGQGSSPLHF. The chain has TRBV6-5 and TRBJ1-6, with 8 bases aligning to TRBD1. Germline CDR1 MNHEY, CDR2 SVGAGI. This CDR3 is built from 15 residues. Losses at the gene ends were 2 bases for V and 9 bases for J; bases not matched to a gene: 6.

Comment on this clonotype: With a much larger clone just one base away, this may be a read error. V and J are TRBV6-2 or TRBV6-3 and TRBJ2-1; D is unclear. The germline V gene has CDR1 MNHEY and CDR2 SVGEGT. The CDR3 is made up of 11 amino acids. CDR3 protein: CATLRYNEPFF. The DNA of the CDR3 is TGTGCCACACTGAGGTACAATGAGCCGTTCTTC.

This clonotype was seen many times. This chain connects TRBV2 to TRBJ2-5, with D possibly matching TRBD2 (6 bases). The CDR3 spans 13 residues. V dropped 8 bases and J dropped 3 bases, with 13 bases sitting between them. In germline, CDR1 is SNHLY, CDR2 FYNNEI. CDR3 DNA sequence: TGTGCCAGCGGAGACTGGACTAAAGAGACCCAGTACTTC. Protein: CASGDWTKETQYF.

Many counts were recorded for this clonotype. As DNA, the CDR3 is TGTGCCAGCAGTAGGGAAGAAGAGACCCAGTACTTC. Its translation is CASSREEETQYF. This chain uses TRBV3-1 with TRBJ2-5; no clear D. The CDR3 length is 12 residues. Germline CDR1 is LGHDT and CDR2 is YNNKEL (reference sequence). The V gene lost 6 bases and the J gene lost 3 bases, with 8 bases spanning the gap.

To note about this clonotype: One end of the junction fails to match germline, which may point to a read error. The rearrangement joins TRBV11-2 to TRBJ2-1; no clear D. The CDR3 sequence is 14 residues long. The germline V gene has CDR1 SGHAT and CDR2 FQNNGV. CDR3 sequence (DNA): TGTGCCAGCAGCTTAGCCGGCATTTACAATGGGCAGTTCTTC. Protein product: CASSLAGIYNGQFF.

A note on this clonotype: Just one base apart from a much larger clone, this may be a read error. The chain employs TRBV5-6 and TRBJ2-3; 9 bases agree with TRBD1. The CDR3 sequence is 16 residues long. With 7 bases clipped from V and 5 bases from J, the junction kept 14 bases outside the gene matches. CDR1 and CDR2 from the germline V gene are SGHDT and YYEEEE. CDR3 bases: TGTGCCAGCTGCCCCGCGGGACAGGGATATGGAGATACGCAGTATTTT. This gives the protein CASCPAGQGYGDTQYF. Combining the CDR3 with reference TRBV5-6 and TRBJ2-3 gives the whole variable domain DAGVTQSPTHLIKTRGQQVTLRCSPKSGHDTVSWYQQALGQGPQFIFQYYEEEERQRGNFPDRFSGHQFPNYSSELNVNALLLGDSALYLCASCPAGQGYGDTQYFGPGTRLTVL.

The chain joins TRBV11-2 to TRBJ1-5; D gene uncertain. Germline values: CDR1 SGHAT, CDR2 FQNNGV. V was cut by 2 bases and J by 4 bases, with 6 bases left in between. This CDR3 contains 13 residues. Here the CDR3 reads CASSLLQNQPQHF. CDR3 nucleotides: TGTGCCAGCAGCTTACTCCAGAATCAGCCCCAGCATTTT.

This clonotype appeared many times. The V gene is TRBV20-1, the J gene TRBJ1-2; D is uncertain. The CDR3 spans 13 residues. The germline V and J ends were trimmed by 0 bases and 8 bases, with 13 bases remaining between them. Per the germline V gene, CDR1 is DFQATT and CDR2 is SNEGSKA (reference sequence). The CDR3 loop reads CSARDLAGSGYTF. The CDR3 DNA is TGCAGTGCTAGAGATTTGGCCGGCAGCGGCTACACCTTC.

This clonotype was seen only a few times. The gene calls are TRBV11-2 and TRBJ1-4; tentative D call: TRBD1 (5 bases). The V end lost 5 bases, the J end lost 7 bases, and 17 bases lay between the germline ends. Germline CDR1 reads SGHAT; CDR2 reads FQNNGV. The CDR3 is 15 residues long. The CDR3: CASSPSQGVREKLFF. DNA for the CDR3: TGTGCCAGCAGCCCTAGTCAGGGTGTACGTGAAAAACTGTTTTTT.

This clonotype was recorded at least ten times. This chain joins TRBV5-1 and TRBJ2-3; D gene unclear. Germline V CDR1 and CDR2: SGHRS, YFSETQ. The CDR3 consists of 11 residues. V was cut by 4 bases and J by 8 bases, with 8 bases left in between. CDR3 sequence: CASSTKSTQYF. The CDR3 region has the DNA TGCGCCAGCAGCACTAAGAGTACGCAGTATTTT.

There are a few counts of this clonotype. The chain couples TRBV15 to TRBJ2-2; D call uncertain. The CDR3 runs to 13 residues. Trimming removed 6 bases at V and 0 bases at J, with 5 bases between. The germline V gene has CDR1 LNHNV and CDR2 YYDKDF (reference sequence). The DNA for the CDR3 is TGTGCCACCAGTGGCTCGAACACCGGGGAGCTGTTTTTT. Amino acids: CATSGSNTGELFF.

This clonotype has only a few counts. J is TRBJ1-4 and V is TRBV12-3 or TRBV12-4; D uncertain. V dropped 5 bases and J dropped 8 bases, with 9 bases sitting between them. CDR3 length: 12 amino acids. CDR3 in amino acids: CASSNRAEKLFF. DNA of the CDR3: TGTGCCAGCAGTAACCGTGCCGAAAAACTGTTTTTT.

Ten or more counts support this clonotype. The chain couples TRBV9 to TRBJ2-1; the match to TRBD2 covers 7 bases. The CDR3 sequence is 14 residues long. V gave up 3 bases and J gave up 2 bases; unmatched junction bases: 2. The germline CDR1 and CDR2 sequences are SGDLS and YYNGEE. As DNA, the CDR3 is TGTGCCAGCAGCGGCGGGACTACCTACAATGAGCAGTTCTTC. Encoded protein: CASSGGTTYNEQFF. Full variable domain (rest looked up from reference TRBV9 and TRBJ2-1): DSGVTQTPKHLITATGQRVTLRCSPRSGDLSVYWYQQSLDQGLQFLIQYYNGEERAKGNILERFSAQQFPDLHSELNLSSLELGDSALYFCASSGGTTYNEQFFGPGTRLTVL.

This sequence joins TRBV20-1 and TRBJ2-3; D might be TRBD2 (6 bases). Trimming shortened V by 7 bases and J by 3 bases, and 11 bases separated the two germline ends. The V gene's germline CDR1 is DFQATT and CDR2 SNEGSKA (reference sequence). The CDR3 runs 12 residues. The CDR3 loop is CSVRRETDTQYF. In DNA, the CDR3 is TGCAGTGTCAGACGGGAGACAGATACGCAGTATTTT.

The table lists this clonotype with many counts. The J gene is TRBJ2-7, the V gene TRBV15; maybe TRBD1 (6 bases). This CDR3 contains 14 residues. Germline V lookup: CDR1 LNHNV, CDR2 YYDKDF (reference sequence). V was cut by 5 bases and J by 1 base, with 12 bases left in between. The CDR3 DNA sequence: TGTGCCACCAGCCGACGGGACATTTCCTACGAGCAGTACTTC. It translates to CATSRRDISYEQYF.

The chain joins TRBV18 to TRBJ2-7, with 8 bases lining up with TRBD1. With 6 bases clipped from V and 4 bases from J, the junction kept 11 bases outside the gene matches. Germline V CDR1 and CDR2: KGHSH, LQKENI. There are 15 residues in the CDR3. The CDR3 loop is CASSRTGNGGYEQYF. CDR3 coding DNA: TGTGCCAGCTCGCGGACAGGGAACGGAGGGTACGAGCAGTACTTC.

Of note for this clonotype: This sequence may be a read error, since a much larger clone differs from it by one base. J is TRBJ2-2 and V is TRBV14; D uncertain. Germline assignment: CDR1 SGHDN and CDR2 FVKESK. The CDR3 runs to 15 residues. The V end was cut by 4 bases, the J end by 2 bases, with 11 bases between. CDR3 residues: CASSPCGRNTGELFF. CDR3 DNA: TGTGCCAGCAGCCCCTGCGGCCGTAACACCGGGGAGCTGTTTTTT.

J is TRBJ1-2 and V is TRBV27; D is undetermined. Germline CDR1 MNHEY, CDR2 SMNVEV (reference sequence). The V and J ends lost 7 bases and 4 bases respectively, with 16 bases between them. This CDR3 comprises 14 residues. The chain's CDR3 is CASKGGRSPYGYTF. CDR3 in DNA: TGTGCCAGCAAGGGAGGCAGGAGCCCCTATGGCTACACCTTC.

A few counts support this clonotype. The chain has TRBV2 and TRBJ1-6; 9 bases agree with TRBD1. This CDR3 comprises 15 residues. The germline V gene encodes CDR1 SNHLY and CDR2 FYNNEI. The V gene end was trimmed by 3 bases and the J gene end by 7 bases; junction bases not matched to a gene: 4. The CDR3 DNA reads TGTGCCAGCAGTGATGGGGGACAGGGAAATTCACCCCTCCACTTT. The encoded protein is CASSDGGQGNSPLHF. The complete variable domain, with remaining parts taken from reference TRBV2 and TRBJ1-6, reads EPEVTQTPSHQVTQMGQEVILRCVPISNHLYFYWYRQILGQKVEFLVSFYNNEISEKSEIFDDQFSVERPDGSNFTLKIRSTKLEDSAMYFCASSDGGQGNSPLHFGNGTRLTVT.

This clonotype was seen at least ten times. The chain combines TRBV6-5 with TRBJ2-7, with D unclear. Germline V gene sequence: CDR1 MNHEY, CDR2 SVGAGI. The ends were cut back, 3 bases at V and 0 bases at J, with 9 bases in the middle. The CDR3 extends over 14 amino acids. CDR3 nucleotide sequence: TGTGCCAGCAGTTATGGAAGCCTCTCCTACGAGCAGTACTTC. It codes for CASSYGSLSYEQYF.

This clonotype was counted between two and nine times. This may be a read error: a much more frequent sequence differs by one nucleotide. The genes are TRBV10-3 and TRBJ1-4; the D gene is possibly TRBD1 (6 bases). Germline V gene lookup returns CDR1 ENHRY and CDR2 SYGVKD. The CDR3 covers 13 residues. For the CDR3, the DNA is TGTGCCATCCGGAGCAGGGACACCGAAAAACGGTTTTTT. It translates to CAIRSRDTEKRFF.

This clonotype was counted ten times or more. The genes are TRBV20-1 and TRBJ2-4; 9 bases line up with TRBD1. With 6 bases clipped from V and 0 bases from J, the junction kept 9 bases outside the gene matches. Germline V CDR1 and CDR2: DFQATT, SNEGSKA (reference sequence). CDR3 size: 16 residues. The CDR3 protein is CSAPQGATLAKNIQYF. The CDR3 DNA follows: TGCAGTGCACCACAGGGGGCTACCCTAGCCAAAAACATTCAGTACTTC.

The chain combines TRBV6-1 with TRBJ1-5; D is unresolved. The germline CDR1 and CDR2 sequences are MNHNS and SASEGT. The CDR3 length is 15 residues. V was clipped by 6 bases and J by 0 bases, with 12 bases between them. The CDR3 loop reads CASSGDGYSNQPQHF. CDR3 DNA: TGTGCCAGCAGCGGTGACGGGTATAGCAATCAGCCCCAGCATTTT.

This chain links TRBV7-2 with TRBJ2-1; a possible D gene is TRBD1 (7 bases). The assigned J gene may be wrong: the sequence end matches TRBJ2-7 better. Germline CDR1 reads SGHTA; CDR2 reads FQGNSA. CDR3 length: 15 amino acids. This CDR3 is CASSLKGGQTYEQYF. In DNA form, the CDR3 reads TGTGCCAGCAGCTTAAAGGGGGGACAGACCTACGAGCAGTACTTC.

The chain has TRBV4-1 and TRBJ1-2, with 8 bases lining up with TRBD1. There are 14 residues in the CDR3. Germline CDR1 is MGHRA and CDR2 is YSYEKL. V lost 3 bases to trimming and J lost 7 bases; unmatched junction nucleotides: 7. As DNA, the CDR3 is TGCGCCAGCAGCCACCCAGGGGGCAGGAGTGGCTACACCTTC. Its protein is CASSHPGGRSGYTF.

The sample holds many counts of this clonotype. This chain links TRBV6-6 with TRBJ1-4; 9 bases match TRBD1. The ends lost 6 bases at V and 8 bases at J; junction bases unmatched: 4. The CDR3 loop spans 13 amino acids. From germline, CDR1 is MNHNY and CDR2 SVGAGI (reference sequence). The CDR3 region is CASSRQGGEKLFF. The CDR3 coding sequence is TGTGCCAGCAGCCGACAGGGGGGAGAAAAACTGTTTTTT.

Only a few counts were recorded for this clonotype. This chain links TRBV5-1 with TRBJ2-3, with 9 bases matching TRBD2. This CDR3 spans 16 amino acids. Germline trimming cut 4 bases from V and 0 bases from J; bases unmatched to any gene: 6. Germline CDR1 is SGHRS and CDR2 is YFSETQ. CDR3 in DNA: TGCGCCAGCAGCCCCACTAGCGGGTCAAGCACAGATACGCAGTATTTT. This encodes CASSPTSGSSTDTQYF.